A selection of T cell receptor beta chains follows, all from one sample in a study of T-cell memory formation after mild COVID-19. TCRdb independently ran MiXCR on the 5' RACE reads; one entry per CDR3 protein. This table holds around 450,000 distinct CDR3 sequences, around 20% found once. Sequencing used PBMCs or a T cell subset sorted from them (not recorded which). Receptors originate from an adult woman who had mild COVID-19 (a few samples of this study predate the infection). Cell type and time point are not known. The CDR3 runs from the conserved cysteine through the conserved F or W. D genes are given only for firm matches. A clone size is listed for some rows: how often the clone was seen (once, few, many), or a class if it is expanded.

16 | NA | TRBJ2-3 | TRBV18 | few | CASSPYDSSGYVTQYF | TGTGCCAGCTCACCATACGACTCCTCAGGTTACGTAACGCAGTATTTT
14 | NA | TRBJ2-1 | TRBV7-3 | NA | CASSLSPSDAAQFF | TGTGCCAGCAGTTTATCACCATCCGACGCGGCGCAGTTCTTC
12 | NA | TRBJ2-3 | TRBV7-9 | many | CASSPPGSTQYF | TGTGCCAGCAGCCCCCCGGGGAGCACGCAGTATTTT
14 | NA | TRBJ1-5 | TRBV27 | few | CASSFLGGNQPQHF | TGTGCCAGCAGTTTCTTGGGGGGCAATCAGCCCCAGCATTTT
16 | TRBD2 | TRBJ2-3 | TRBV24-1 | NA | CATSDALAGDTDTQYF | TGTGCCACCAGTGATGCGCTAGCGGGAGACACAGATACGCAGTATTTT
15 | NA | TRBJ1-5 | TRBV30 | few | CAWSAQGYSNQPQHF | TGTGCCTGGAGTGCACAGGGTTATAGCAATCAGCCCCAGCATTTT
14 | TRBD2 | TRBJ2-3 | TRBV6-2/TRBV6-3 | NA | CASSYSTSVDTQYF | TGTGCCAGCAGTTACTCCACTAGCGTAGATACGCAGTATTTT
15 | TRBD2 | TRBJ2-2 | TRBV20-1 | NA | CSVKRAGGVTGELFF | TGCAGTGTCAAAAGAGCGGGAGGAGTCACCGGGGAGCTGTTTTTT
15 | NA | TRBJ2-4 | TRBV2 | few | CASSPDIYGKNIQYF | TGTGCCAGCAGTCCCGACATCTATGGCAAAAACATTCAGTACTTC
15 | NA | TRBJ2-2 | TRBV12-3/TRBV12-4 | NA | CASSPGESLSGELFF | TGTGCCAGCAGTCCCGGGGAATCGCTCTCCGGGGAGCTGTTTTTT
12 | NA | TRBJ2-7 | TRBV12-3/TRBV12-4 | NA | CASSWDTLEQYF | TGTGCCAGCAGCTGGGACACCCTCGAGCAGTACTTC
15 | NA | TRBJ1-5 | TRBV5-1 | few | CASSSGLPSNQPQHF | TGCGCCAGCAGCTCAGGACTCCCGAGCAATCAGCCCCAGCATTTT
14 | TRBD1 | TRBJ1-2 | TRBV6-1 | many | CASSPGQGALGYTF | TGTGCCAGCAGCCCGGGACAGGGGGCTTTGGGCTACACCTTC
14 | TRBD2 | TRBJ2-3 | TRBV20-1 | NA | CSVLLAGHTDTQYF | TGCAGTGTTCTCCTAGCGGGGCACACAGATACGCAGTATTTT
17 | NA | TRBJ2-1 | TRBV15 | few | CATSTRRGEGFDNEQFF | TGTGCCACCAGCACAAGAAGGGGGGAGGGATTCGACAATGAGCAGTTCTTC
15 | TRBD2 | TRBJ2-4 | TRBV2 | few | CASSAQLAGGPLQYF | TGTGCCAGCAGTGCCCAACTAGCGGGGGGGCCGCTTCAGTACTTC
16 | NA | TRBJ2-1 | TRBV6-5 | many | CASSYTGGTSSNEQFF | TGTGCCAGCAGTTACACCGGAGGAACCTCCTCCAATGAGCAGTTCTTC
15 | NA | TRBJ2-1 | TRBV5-5 | NA | CASSSIDGAYNEQFF | TGTGCCAGCAGCTCGATTGACGGAGCCTACAATGAGCAGTTCTTC
13 | NA | TRBJ1-3 | TRBV25-1 | NA | CASRSGTGNTIYF | TGTGCCAGCAGGTCCGGGACAGGAAACACCATATATTTT
12 | TRBD1 | TRBJ1-2 | TRBV28 | NA | CASTGQIYGYTF | TGTGCCAGCACGGGACAGATCTATGGCTACACCTTC
14 | NA | TRBJ2-3 | TRBV24-1 | NA | CATSVRGSTDTQYF | TGTGCCACCAGTGTACGGGGGAGCACAGATACGCAGTATTTT
21 | TRBD2 | TRBJ2-3 | TRBV7-3 | NA | CASSLIPRRLAGGPSTDTQYF | TGTGCCAGCAGCTTAATCCCCAGGAGACTAGCGGGGGGCCCTAGCACAGATACGCAGTATTTT
14 | TRBD1 | TRBJ1-2 | TRBV3-1 | few | CASSRQGSDYGYTF | TGTGCCAGCAGCCGACAGGGTTCTGACTATGGCTACACCTTC
15 | TRBD2 | TRBJ2-1 | TRBV24-1 | NA | CATSDVTSGSDEQFF | TGTGCCACCAGTGATGTGACTAGCGGGAGCGATGAGCAGTTCTTC
15 | NA | TRBJ1-1 | TRBV11-2 | NA | CASSLVVQVGREAFF | TGTGCCAGCAGCTTAGTCGTCCAGGTGGGCAGGGAAGCTTTCTTT
14 | TRBD2 | TRBJ2-1 | TRBV4-2 | NA | CASSQVAGGVEQFF | TGTGCCAGCAGCCAGGTAGCGGGAGGCGTGGAGCAGTTCTTC
13 | TRBD1 | TRBJ2-5 | TRBV5-1 | few | CASSPRDRVTQYF | TGCGCCAGCAGCCCCCGGGACAGGGTCACCCAGTACTTC
16 | NA | TRBJ1-2 | TRBV9 | few | CASSPGGSQGFYGYTF | TGTGCCAGCAGCCCAGGAGGGTCCCAGGGATTCTATGGCTACACCTTC
17 | TRBD1 | TRBJ2-6 | TRBV4-1 | NA | CASSHILTGTGANVLTF | TGCGCCAGCAGCCACATCCTGACAGGGACCGGGGCCAACGTCCTGACTTTC
16 | TRBD2 | TRBJ2-3 | TRBV5-1 | few | CASSILLAGNTDTQYF | TGCGCCAGCAGCATACTACTAGCGGGGAACACAGATACGCAGTATTTT
13 | NA | TRBJ1-1 | TRBV5-1 | once | CASSLSRPPEAFF | TGCGCCAGCAGCTTGAGTCGCCCGCCGGAGGCTTTCTTT
15 | NA | TRBJ2-2 | TRBV5-4 | NA | CASTEGMRDTGELFF | TGTGCCAGTACCGAGGGTATGAGGGACACCGGGGAGCTGTTTTTT
15 | TRBD2 | TRBJ2-3 | TRBV20-1 | few | CSARDPGLASDTQYF | TGCAGTGCTAGAGATCCGGGACTAGCGTCAGATACGCAGTATTTT
14 | NA | TRBJ2-7 | TRBV7-9 | NA | CASSPPGSTYEQYF | TGTGCCAGCAGCCCCCCGGGATCTACCTACGAGCAGTACTTC
12 | NA | TRBJ2-1 | TRBV3-1 | few | CASSRVTQEQFF | TGTGCCAGCAGCCGTGTGACTCAAGAGCAGTTCTTC
17 | TRBD1 | TRBJ1-6 | TRBV7-2 | few | CASSHGQGGHYNSPLHF | TGTGCCAGCAGCCACGGACAGGGAGGCCACTATAATTCACCCCTCCACTTT
14 | NA | TRBJ1-2 | TRBV6-1 | NA | CASSEVGQPYGYTF | TGTGCCAGCAGTGAAGTAGGGCAGCCCTATGGCTACACCTTC
14 | NA | TRBJ1-4 | TRBV7-8 | many | CASSFQRVGEKLFF | TGTGCCAGCAGCTTTCAGAGGGTTGGTGAAAAACTGTTTTTT
16 | NA | TRBJ2-7 | TRBV7-9 | NA | CASSSVGQGLPYEQYF | TGTGCCAGCAGCTCGGTCGGGCAGGGGCTTCCCTACGAGCAGTACTTC
15 | NA | TRBJ2-5 | TRBV20-1 | few | CSARDLQASGETQYF | TGCAGTGCTAGAGATCTTCAGGCTTCGGGGGAGACCCAGTACTTC
15 | NA | TRBJ1-1 | TRBV7-3 | NA | CASSLEQALNTEAFF | TGTGCCAGCAGCTTAGAACAGGCCCTCAACACTGAAGCTTTCTTT